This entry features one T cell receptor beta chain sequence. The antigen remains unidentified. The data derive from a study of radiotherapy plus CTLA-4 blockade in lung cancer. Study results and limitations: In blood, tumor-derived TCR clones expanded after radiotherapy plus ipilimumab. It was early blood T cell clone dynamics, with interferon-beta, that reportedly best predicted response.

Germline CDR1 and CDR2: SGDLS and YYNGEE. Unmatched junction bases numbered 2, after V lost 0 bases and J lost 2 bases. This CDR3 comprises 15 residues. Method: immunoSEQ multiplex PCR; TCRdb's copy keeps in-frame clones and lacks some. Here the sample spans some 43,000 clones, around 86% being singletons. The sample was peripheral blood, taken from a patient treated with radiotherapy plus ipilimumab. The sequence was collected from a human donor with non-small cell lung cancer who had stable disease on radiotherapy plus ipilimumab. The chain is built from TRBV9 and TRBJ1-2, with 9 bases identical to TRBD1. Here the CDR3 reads CASSVDGTGNYGYTF. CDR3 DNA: TGTGCCAGCAGCGTAGACGGGACAGGGAACTATGGCTACACCTTC. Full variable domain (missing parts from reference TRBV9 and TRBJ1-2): DSGVTQTPKHLITATGQRVTLRCSPRSGDLSVYWYQQSLDQGLQFLIQYYNGEERAKGNILERFSAQQFPDLHSELNLSSLELGDSALYFCASSVDGTGNYGYTFGSGTRLTVV.